This TCR beta chain originates from a study of regulatory T cells in long-lasting Graves disease. For the study at large: Persistent cases were those of Graves' disease that involved over 5 years of antithyroid drugs with positive TSH receptor antibodies.

According to the study, TCR beta libraries were built with iRepertoire HTBI primers and CDR3-region Arm-PCR. MiXCR was run by TCRdb on the multiplex PCR reads, yielding one entry per CDR3 protein. The sample shows fewer than 400,000 distinct CDR3 sequences, less than 25% of them seen only once. Time point given: persistent/refractory GD, antithyroid drugs over 5 years with positive TRAb. The TCR library was made from RNA extracted from PBMCs. Ten or more counts support this clonotype. The CDR3 totals 17 residues. Germline-derived CDR1 and CDR2 are SGHVS and FQNEAQ. Trimming removed 9 bases from V and 0 bases from J; junction bases left unmatched: 17.

Sequences were derived from peripheral blood mononuclear cells (PBMCs), sampled when the disease was refractory, from a patient treated with antithyroid drugs. The receptor's source is a female donor with Graves disease. The chain links TRBV7-8 to TRBJ2-7; 7 bases are a match to TRBD1. The CDR3 loop reads CASHARGLPPNSYEQYF. CDR3 coding DNA: TGTGCCAGTCACGCCAGGGGGTTACCCCCTAACTCCTACGAGCAGTACTTC.